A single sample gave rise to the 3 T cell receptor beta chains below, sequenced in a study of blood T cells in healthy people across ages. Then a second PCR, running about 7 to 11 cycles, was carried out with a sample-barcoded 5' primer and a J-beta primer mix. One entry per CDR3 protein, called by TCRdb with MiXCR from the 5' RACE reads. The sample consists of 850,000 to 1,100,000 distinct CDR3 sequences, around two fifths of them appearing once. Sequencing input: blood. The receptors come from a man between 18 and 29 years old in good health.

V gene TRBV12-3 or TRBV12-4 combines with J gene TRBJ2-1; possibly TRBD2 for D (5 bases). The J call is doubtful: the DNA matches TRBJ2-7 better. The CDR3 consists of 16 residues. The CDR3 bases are TGTGCCAGCAGCCCTCGGGCGGGTCCCTCCTACAATGAGCAGTACTTC. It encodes CASSPRAGPSYNEQYF.

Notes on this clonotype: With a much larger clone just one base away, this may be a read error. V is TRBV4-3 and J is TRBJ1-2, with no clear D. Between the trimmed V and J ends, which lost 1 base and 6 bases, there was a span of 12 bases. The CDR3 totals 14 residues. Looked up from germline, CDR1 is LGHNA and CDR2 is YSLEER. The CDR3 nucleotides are TGCGCCAGCAGCCAAGGTAGCCAGGTCGATGGCTACACCTTC. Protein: CASSQGSQVDGYTF.

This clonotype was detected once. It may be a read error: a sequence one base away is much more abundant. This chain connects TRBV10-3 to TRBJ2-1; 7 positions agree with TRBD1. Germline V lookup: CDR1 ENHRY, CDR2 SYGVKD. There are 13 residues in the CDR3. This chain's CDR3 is CVIRGTERYEQFF. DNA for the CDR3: TGTGTCATCAGGGGGACGGAGAGGTATGAGCAGTTCTTC.